The following is a TCR beta chain sequence with its context. The J segment lost 4 bases and the V segment lost 6 bases, leaving 2 bases of the junction unmatched. The germline CDR1 and CDR2 sequences are SNHLY and FYNNEI. This CDR3 has 14 residues. In the original workflow: The assay estimated nucleated cells by amplifying reference gene primers. Assay used: immunoSEQ multiplex PCR; TCRdb lists only in-frame clones, some missing. The DNA gave D and trimming, while V, J and clone size come from that table. The sample shows roughly 58,000 clones, about 75% of them seen only once. This sample is part of a study of blood T cell repertoires in COVID-19.

The clonotype was recovered from a woman aged 60 to 75 who had been exposed to COVID-19. The rearrangement uses TRBV2 and TRBJ2-1; 11 bases match TRBD2. Material for sequencing was PBMCs or T cells enriched from blood (not recorded which). The CDR3 DNA reads as TGTGCCAGCAGGACTAGCGGGAAGTACAATGAGCAGTTCTTC. Its protein is CASRTSGKYNEQFF.